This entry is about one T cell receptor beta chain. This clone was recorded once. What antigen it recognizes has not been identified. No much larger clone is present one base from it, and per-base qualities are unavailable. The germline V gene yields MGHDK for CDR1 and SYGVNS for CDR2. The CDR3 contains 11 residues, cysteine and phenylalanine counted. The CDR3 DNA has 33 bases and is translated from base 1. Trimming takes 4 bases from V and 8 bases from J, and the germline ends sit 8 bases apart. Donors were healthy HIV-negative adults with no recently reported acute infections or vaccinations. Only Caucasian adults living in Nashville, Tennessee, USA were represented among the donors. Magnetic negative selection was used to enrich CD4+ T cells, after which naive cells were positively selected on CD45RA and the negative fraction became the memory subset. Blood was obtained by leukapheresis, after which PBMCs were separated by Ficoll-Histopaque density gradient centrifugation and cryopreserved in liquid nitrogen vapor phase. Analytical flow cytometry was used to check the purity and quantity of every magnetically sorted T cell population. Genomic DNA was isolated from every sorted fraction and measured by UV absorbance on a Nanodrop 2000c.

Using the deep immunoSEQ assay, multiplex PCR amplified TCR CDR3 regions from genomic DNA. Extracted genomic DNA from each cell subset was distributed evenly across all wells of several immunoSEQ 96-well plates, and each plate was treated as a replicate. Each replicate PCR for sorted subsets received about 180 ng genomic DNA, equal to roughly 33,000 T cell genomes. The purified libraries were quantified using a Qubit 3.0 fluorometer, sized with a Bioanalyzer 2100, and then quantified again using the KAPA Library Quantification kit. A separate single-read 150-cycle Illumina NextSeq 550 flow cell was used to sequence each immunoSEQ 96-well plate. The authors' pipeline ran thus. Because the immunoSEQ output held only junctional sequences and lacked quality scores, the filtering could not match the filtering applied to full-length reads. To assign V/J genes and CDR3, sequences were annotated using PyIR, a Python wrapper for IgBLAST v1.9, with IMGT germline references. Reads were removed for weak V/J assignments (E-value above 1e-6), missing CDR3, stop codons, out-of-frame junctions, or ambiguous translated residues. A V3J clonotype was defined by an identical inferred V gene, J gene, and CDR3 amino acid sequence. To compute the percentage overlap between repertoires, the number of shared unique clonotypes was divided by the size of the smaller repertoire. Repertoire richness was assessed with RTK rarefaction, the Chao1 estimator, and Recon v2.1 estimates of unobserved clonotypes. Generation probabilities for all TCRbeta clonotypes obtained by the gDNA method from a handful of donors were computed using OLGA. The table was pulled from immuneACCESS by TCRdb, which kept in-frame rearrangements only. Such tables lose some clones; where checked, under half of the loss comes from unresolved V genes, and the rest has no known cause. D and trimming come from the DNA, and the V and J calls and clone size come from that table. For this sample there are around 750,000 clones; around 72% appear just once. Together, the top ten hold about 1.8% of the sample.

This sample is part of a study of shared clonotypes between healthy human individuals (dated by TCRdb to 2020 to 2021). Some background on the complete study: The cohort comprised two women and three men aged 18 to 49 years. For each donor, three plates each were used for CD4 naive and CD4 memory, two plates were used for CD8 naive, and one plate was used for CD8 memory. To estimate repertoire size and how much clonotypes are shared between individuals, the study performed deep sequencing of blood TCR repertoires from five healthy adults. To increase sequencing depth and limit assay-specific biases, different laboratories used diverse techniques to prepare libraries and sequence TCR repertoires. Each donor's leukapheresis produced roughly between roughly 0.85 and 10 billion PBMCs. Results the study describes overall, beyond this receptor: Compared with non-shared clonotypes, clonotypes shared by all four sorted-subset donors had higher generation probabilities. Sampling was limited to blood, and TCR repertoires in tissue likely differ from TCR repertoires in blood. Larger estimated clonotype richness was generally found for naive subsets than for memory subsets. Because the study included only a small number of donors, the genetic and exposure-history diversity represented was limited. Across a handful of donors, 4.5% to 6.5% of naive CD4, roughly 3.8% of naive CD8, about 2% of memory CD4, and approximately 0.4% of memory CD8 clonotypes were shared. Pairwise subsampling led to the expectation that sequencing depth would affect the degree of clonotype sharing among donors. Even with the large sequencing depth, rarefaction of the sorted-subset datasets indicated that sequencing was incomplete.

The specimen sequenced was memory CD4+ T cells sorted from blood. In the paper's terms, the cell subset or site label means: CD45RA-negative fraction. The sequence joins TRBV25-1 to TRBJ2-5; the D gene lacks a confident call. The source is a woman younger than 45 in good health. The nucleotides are TGTGCCAGCAGTGGAACGAGAACCCAGTACTTC. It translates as CASSGTRTQYF.